These 16 T cell receptor beta chains originate from one sample sequenced in a study of blood T cell repertoires in COVID-19. The assay was immunoSEQ multiplex PCR, and TCRdb's table has in-frame clones only and misses some. The repertoire includes 250,000 to 350,000 clones, 75% to 90% of them detected once, and roughly 2% sits in the top ten. What was sequenced was peripheral blood. The receptors were sampled from a man younger than 30 with active or convalescent COVID-19.

The chain carries TRBV5-1 and TRBJ1-6; TRBD1 agrees at 7 bases. J lost 7 bases, V lost 7 bases, and 8 bases had no gene match. Germline CDR1 SGHRS, CDR2 YFSETQ. This CDR3 region has 14 residues. The DNA for the CDR3 is TGCGCCAGCGGACGACAGGGACTGAATTCACCCCTCCACTTT. Protein: CASGRQGLNSPLHF.

The rearrangement uses TRBV5-1 and TRBJ2-7; 7 bases agree with TRBD2. The CDR3 has 14 amino acids. Losses at the gene ends were 4 bases for V and 4 bases for J; bases not matched to a gene: 8. Germline lookup yields CDR1 SGHRS and CDR2 YFSETQ. The CDR3 is CASSPRDYSYEQYF. CDR3 in DNA: TGCGCCAGCAGCCCTAGGGACTACTCGTACGAGCAGTACTTC.

The chain couples TRBV6-2 or TRBV6-3 to TRBJ2-7, with D possibly TRBD1 on 5 matching bases. The germline gives CDR1 MNHEY, CDR2 SVGEGT. Deletions cut 5 bases from V and 5 bases from J, with 13 bases between. This CDR3 spans 13 amino acids. CDR3 region: CASSPQGIDEQYF. CDR3 coding DNA: TGTGCCAGCAGTCCCCAGGGTATCGACGAGCAGTACTTC.

The chain combines TRBV5-5 with TRBJ1-1; no clear D. Germline CDR1 and CDR2: SGHKS and YYEKEE (reference sequence). This CDR3 spans 13 amino acids. Between the trimmed V and J ends, which lost 4 bases and 4 bases, there was a span of 11 bases. DNA for the CDR3: TGTGCCAGCAGCCACCGGGTGGTCACTGAAGCTTTCTTT. It yields the protein CASSHRVVTEAFF.

This rearrangement joins TRBV29-1 to TRBJ2-5; TRBD2 aligns across 7 bases. The trim removed 6 bases at V and 2 bases at J, leaving 15 bases unmatched. This CDR3 spans 16 amino acids. CDR1 is SQVTM and CDR2 is ANQGSEA in the germline V gene. CDR3 in DNA: TGCAGCGTCGGCCCCCTCCTAGCGGAGATTCAAGAGACCCAGTACTTC. Amino acid sequence: CSVGPLLAEIQETQYF.

The rearrangement links TRBV5-1 to TRBJ1-2; 7 bases are shared with TRBD1. The V gene's germline CDR1 is SGHRS and CDR2 YFSETQ. Trimming at V came to 2 bases and at J to 2 bases, leaving 6 bases not matched to a gene. The CDR3 consists of 15 residues. The CDR3 loop is CASSLSGTENYGYTF. CDR3 DNA: TGCGCCAGCAGCTTATCTGGGACAGAGAACTATGGCTACACCTTC.

The sample holds one count of this clone. This chain connects TRBV6-1 to TRBJ2-2; 8 bases agree with TRBD2. The CDR3 is made up of 15 amino acids. Germline CDR1 is MNHNS and CDR2 is SASEGT. Trimming at V came to 2 bases and at J to 6 bases, leaving 5 bases not matched to a gene. The CDR3 DNA reads TGTGCCAGCAGTGAAAGGGGGGGACTAGCCGGGGAGCTGTTTTTT. This codes for CASSERGGLAGELFF.

The chain is built from TRBV2 and TRBJ2-2, with D tentatively TRBD2 (5 bases). There are 14 residues in the CDR3. The ends were cut back, 4 bases at V and 6 bases at J, with 12 bases in the middle. Germline V lookup: CDR1 SNHLY, CDR2 FYNNEI. CDR3 DNA: TGTGCCAGCAGTGCACTAGATTGGGCCGGGGAGCTGTTTTTT. Protein product: CASSALDWAGELFF.

The chain recombines TRBV6-2 or TRBV6-3 with TRBJ1-5, with D perhaps matching TRBD1 (5 bases). This CDR3 has 14 amino acids. Trimming removed 6 bases at V and 4 bases at J, with 13 bases between. CDR1 is MNHEY and CDR2 is SVGEGT in the germline V gene. CDR3 sequence (DNA): TGTGCCAGCAGCACGGGGGGGGGAAATCAGCCCCAGCATTTT. The encoded protein is CASSTGGGNQPQHF.

V and J are TRBV27 and TRBJ1-5; D remains ambiguous. V lost 7 bases, J lost 6 bases, and 19 bases lay in between. The CDR3 has 15 amino acids. CDR1 is MNHEY and CDR2 is SMNVEV in the germline V gene (reference sequence). Written as DNA, the CDR3 is TGTGCCAGCAAATCCTTAGGAGGCGCCGGTCAGCCCCAGCATTTT. Its translation: CASKSLGGAGQPQHF.

This clone was seen a single time. The rearrangement links TRBV19 to TRBJ1-1; D possibly corresponds to TRBD1 (6 bases). This CDR3 has 15 residues. Germline-derived CDR1 and CDR2 are LNHDA and SQIVND (reference sequence). V lost 5 bases, J lost 0 bases, and 13 bases lay in between. The CDR3 nucleotides read TGTGCCAGTAGTCCGGACAGTTTGATGAACACTGAAGCTTTCTTT. It specifies CASSPDSLMNTEAFF. Full variable domain (remainder filled in from reference TRBV19 and TRBJ1-1): DGGITQSPKYLFRKEGQNVTLSCEQNLNHDAMYWYRQDPGQGLRLIYYSQIVNDFQKGDIAEGYSVSREKKESFPLTVTSAQKNPTAFYLCASSPDSLMNTEAFFGQGTRLTVV.

This clone occurred once. This chain's CDR3 is CASSYVLGAVNEQYF. As DNA, the CDR3 is TGTGCCAGCAGCTATGTACTTGGGGCAGTTAACGAGCAGTACTTC. The V and J genes are TRBV7-9 and TRBJ2-7; D is possibly TRBD1 (5 bases). Germline CDR1 reads SEHNR; CDR2 reads FQNEAQ (reference sequence). The CDR3 extends over 15 amino acids. Trimming took off 4 bases at V and 5 bases at J, with 18 bases between the two ends.

The CDR3 region is CASSFFLTSSYEQYF. CDR3 bases: TGTGCCAGCAGCTTTTTCCTCACCAGCTCCTACGAGCAGTACTTC. This rearrangement joins TRBV5-6 to TRBJ2-7; D remains unclear. CDR3 length: 15 amino acids. With 2 bases removed from V and 0 bases from J, the gap between germline ends came to 12 bases. The germline V gene has CDR1 SGHDT and CDR2 YYEEEE.

The chain has TRBV14 and TRBJ2-7; D is undetermined. Germline CDR1 is SGHDN and CDR2 is FVKESK. The CDR3 runs to 12 residues. Trimming removed 5 bases from V and 0 bases from J, with 5 bases in between. In DNA, the CDR3 is TGTGCCAGCAGCGTGAGCTCCTACGAGCAGTACTTC. Translating gives CASSVSSYEQYF.

The chain uses TRBV18 and TRBJ1-5, with 7 bases matching TRBD1. The CDR3 consists of 13 residues. CDR1 KGHSH and CDR2 LQKENI come from the germline V gene. J was trimmed by 7 bases and V by 5 bases; bases with no gene match: 5. This CDR3 reads CASSTGAQQPQHF. As DNA, the CDR3 is TGTGCCAGCTCAACAGGGGCGCAGCAGCCCCAGCATTTT.

The chain is built from TRBV3-1 (or the pseudogene TRBV3-2) and TRBJ1-1, with TRBD1 identical over 7 bases. This CDR3 has 14 residues. Germline V gene sequence: CDR1 LGHDT, CDR2 YNNKEL (reference sequence). V shed 3 bases, J shed 6 bases, and the junction held 7 bases outside the gene matches. CDR3 sequence (DNA): TGTGCCAGCAGCCACCGAACAGGGGTTCCTGAAGCTTTCTTT. It encodes CASSHRTGVPEAFF.